The rows below give T cell receptor beta chains drawn from one sample of a study of blood T cells in healthy people across ages. MiXCR was run by TCRdb on the 5' RACE reads, yielding one entry per CDR3 protein. Seen here are approximately 800,000 distinct CDR3 sequences, 58% observed once, and the top ten hold 20% to 25%. The sequenced material came from blood. The receptor set was obtained from a man younger than 45 in good health. Both conserved end residues are part of each CDR3. Each record gives: clone size, D gene, J gene, V gene, CDR3 protein, CDR3 DNA. The D gene is left open where the match is weak. Only some rows state a clone size, as once, few, many or a class for expanded clones.

NA NA TRBJ2-5 TRBV4-1 CASSQQTGARNEQYF TGCGCCAGCAGCCAACAGACCGGGGCCAGGAATGAGCAGTACTTC
NA NA TRBJ2-7 TRBV12-3/TRBV12-4 CASGDIVFSGEQYF TGTGCCAGTGGGGACATAGTCTTTTCCGGGGAGCAGTACTTC
NA NA TRBJ2-4 TRBV10-3 CAISAGVEDIQYF TGTGCCATCAGTGCGGGGGTAGAGGACATTCAGTACTTC
NA NA TRBJ1-2 TRBV20-1 CSARDSWGGYGYTF TGCAGTGCTAGAGATTCTTGGGGGGGCTATGGCTACACCTTC
few NA TRBJ2-7 TRBV4-2 CASSQDVGTYEQYF TGTGCCAGCAGCCAAGATGTAGGGACCTACGAGCAGTACTTC
few NA TRBJ2-5 TRBV11-1 CASSPAELEETQYF TGTGCCAGCAGCCCCGCCGAACTGGAAGAGACCCAGTACTTC
NA NA TRBJ2-1 TRBV29-1 CSVASAFDYNEQFF TGCAGCGTTGCCTCAGCCTTTGACTACAATGAGCAGTTCTTC
NA TRBD2 TRBJ2-3 TRBV20-1 CSARPPSGAPDTQYF TGCAGTGCTAGACCCCCTAGCGGGGCCCCAGATACGCAGTATTTT
NA NA TRBJ1-5 TRBV5-5 CASSDDGKDQPQHF TGTGCCAGCAGCGACGACGGGAAGGATCAGCCCCAGCATTTT
few NA TRBJ1-2 TRBV6-5 CASAPGSYIYGYTF TGTGCCAGCGCTCCAGGGTCATATATCTATGGCTACACCTTC
NA NA TRBJ1-2 TRBV6-6 CASWTRVRGFKGYTF TGTGCCAGCTGGACCCGGGTCAGGGGATTTAAGGGCTACACCTTC
NA NA TRBJ2-3 TRBV9 CASSVSGENTQYF TGTGCCAGCAGCGTCTCGGGGGAGAATACGCAGTATTTT
few NA TRBJ2-7 TRBV5-1 CASSLGSGRSYEQYF TGCGCCAGCAGCTTGGGTTCGGGGCGATCCTACGAGCAGTACTTC
few NA TRBJ2-7 TRBV29-1 CSVAGYFAEQYF TGCAGCGTGGCAGGTTACTTCGCCGAGCAGTACTTC
NA NA TRBJ2-1 TRBV6-6 CASSRGWEADEQFF TGTGCCAGCAGTCGCGGGTGGGAGGCGGATGAGCAGTTCTTC
NA NA TRBJ2-3 TRBV2 CASGEWDTQYF TGTGCCAGCGGGGAGTGGGATACGCAGTATTTT
NA NA TRBJ2-1 TRBV7-2 CASSLKSGPPLHEQFF TGTGCCAGCAGCTTAAAGTCGGGGCCCCCTTTGCATGAGCAGTTCTTC
NA NA TRBJ2-5 TRBV10-3 CAISESGGGRAEAQYF TGTGCCATCAGTGAGTCGGGCGGAGGGAGAGCGGAGGCCCAGTACTTC
once NA TRBJ2-5 TRBV4-2 CASSQDSHEQYF TGTGCCAGCAGCCAAGACAGTCATGAGCAGTACTTC
once NA TRBJ2-1 TRBV18 CASSPGVWNEQFF TGTGCCAGCTCACCAGGGGTTTGGAATGAGCAGTTCTTC
few NA TRBJ2-5 TRBV2 CASNRISAATQYF TGTGCCAGCAATCGAATCAGCGCGGCGACCCAGTACTTC
once NA TRBJ1-5 TRBV3-1 CASSQGKRVQPQHF TGTGCCAGCAGCCAAGGGAAGCGGGTACAGCCCCAGCATTTT
few NA TRBJ2-7 TRBV4-2 CASSQALNEQYF TGTGCCAGCAGCCAAGCGCTCAACGAGCAGTACTTC
few TRBD1 TRBJ2-1 TRBV20-1 CSARIPGQVNEQFF TGCAGTGCTAGAATACCGGGACAGGTGAATGAGCAGTTCTTC
NA NA TRBJ1-4 TRBV15 CATATRGTNEKLFF TGTGCCACCGCTACCCGGGGGACTAATGAAAAACTGTTTTTT
NA NA TRBJ1-2 TRBV20-1 CSARELWGYTF TGCAGTGCTAGAGAGCTTTGGGGCTACACCTTC
NA NA TRBJ2-1 TRBV5-5 CASSWISGLSPNEQFF TGTGCCAGCAGCTGGATATCGGGACTCAGCCCCAATGAGCAGTTCTTC
NA NA TRBJ2-2 TRBV6-2/TRBV6-3 CASSYSMVGSGGELFF TGTGCCAGCAGTTACTCGATGGTAGGGTCTGGCGGGGAGCTGTTTTTT
NA NA TRBJ2-6 TRBV7-9 CASSLVVRAELFSGANVLTF TGTGCCAGCAGCTTAGTCGTGCGGGCGGAACTTTTCTCTGGGGCCAACGTCCTGACTTTC
NA NA TRBJ2-7 TRBV4-1 CASSQDPGTLEQYF TGCGCCAGCAGCCAAGATCCCGGGACCCTCGAGCAGTACTTC
NA NA TRBJ2-5 TRBV3-1 CASSHPRGVETQYF TGTGCCAGCAGCCACCCCCGCGGGGTGGAGACCCAGTACTTC
NA NA TRBJ2-7 TRBV13 CASSFSRVATYEQYF TGTGCCAGCAGCTTCAGCCGGGTGGCTACCTACGAGCAGTACTTC
NA NA TRBJ1-5 TRBV12-5 CASGIQGSRQPQHF TGTGCTAGTGGAATACAGGGATCACGGCAGCCCCAGCATTTT
few NA TRBJ1-2 TRBV5-1 CASSLALRGNGYTF TGCGCCAGCAGCTTGGCCCTCCGGGGGAATGGCTACACCTTC
NA TRBD1 TRBJ1-1 TRBV4-3 CASSQELTGAAFF TGCGCCAGCAGCCAAGAACTAACAGGGGCAGCTTTCTTT
NA TRBD1 TRBJ2-1 TRBV20-1 CSAKTGQGLETQFF TGCAGTGCTAAGACCGGACAGGGATTGGAGACCCAGTTCTTC
NA TRBD1 TRBJ1-3 TRBV5-4 CASRRRDRAIGNTIYF TGTGCCAGCAGACGCCGGGACAGGGCCATTGGAAACACCATATATTTT
few NA TRBJ2-3 TRBV29-1 CSVGEGGDTQYF TGCAGCGTTGGTGAAGGGGGGGATACGCAGTATTTT
NA NA TRBJ2-5 TRBV6-2/TRBV6-3 CASIRGVGETQYF TGTGCCAGCATAAGGGGAGTGGGGGAGACCCAGTACTTC
NA NA TRBJ2-3 TRBV10-3 CAIRTGRGTDTQYF TGTGCCATCCGAACAGGGAGAGGGACAGATACGCAGTATTTT
few NA TRBJ2-6 TRBV28 CASLLAGANVLTF TGTGCCAGTCTCCTAGCTGGGGCCAACGTCCTGACTTTC
NA NA TRBJ2-4 TRBV29-1 CSVGTVAKNIQYF TGCAGCGTTGGGACTGTAGCCAAAAACATTCAGTACTTC
NA TRBD2 TRBJ2-7 TRBV11-3 CASRAPPGLAGDEQYF TGTGCCAGCAGAGCACCTCCCGGACTAGCGGGAGACGAGCAGTACTTC
NA NA TRBJ2-3 TRBV4-1 CASSHPQRDRTDTQYF TGCGCCAGCAGCCATCCCCAGCGCGACCGCACAGATACGCAGTATTTT
NA NA TRBJ1-2 TRBV12-3/TRBV12-4 CASTQGYYGYTF TGTGCCAGCACCCAGGGTTACTATGGCTACACCTTC
once NA TRBJ1-1 TRBV3-1 CASRDAGPTNTEAFF TGTGCCAGCAGGGACGCGGGACCGACGAACACTGAAGCTTTCTTT
NA NA TRBJ1-1 TRBV3-1 CASSQIGATEAFF TGTGCCAGCAGCCAAATTGGGGCCACTGAAGCTTTCTTT
NA NA TRBJ1-1 TRBV7-2 CASSLPGGSTEAFF TGTGCCAGCAGCTTACCGGGTGGAAGCACTGAAGCTTTCTTT
NA NA TRBJ1-2 TRBV3-1 CASSHGGKGNGYTF TGTGCCAGCAGCCACGGAGGGAAGGGGAATGGCTACACCTTC
NA NA TRBJ1-5 TRBV28 CASSPQVGDQPQHF TGTGCCAGCAGCCCCCAGGTGGGAGATCAGCCCCAGCATTTT